This TCR beta chain was observed in a study of regulatory T cells in long-lasting Graves disease. This clonotype was counted a single time. The time point: persistent/refractory GD, antithyroid drugs over 5 years with positive TRAb. RNA from PBMCs was the source of the TCR library. From germline, CDR1 is DFQATT and CDR2 SNEGSKA (reference sequence). V was trimmed by 0 bases and J by 9 bases, leaving 18 bases between them. The CDR3 spans 15 residues. Both iRepertoire HTBI primers and Arm-PCR of CDR3 regions were used to build the TCR beta libraries. One entry per CDR3 protein, called by TCRdb with MiXCR from the multiplex PCR reads. The repertoire holds around 460,000 distinct CDR3 sequences, 20% to 25% seen once, with around 12% in the top ten.

Sequences were derived from peripheral blood mononuclear cells (PBMCs), sampled when the disease was refractory, from a patient treated with antithyroid drugs. This chain joins TRBV20-1 and TRBJ2-1; D uncertain. The TCR sequence derives from a female donor with Graves disease. The CDR3 spells CSARDLLRASGEQFF. CDR3 DNA sequence: TGCAGTGCTAGAGATCTCTTACGTGCCAGTGGTGAGCAGTTCTTC.